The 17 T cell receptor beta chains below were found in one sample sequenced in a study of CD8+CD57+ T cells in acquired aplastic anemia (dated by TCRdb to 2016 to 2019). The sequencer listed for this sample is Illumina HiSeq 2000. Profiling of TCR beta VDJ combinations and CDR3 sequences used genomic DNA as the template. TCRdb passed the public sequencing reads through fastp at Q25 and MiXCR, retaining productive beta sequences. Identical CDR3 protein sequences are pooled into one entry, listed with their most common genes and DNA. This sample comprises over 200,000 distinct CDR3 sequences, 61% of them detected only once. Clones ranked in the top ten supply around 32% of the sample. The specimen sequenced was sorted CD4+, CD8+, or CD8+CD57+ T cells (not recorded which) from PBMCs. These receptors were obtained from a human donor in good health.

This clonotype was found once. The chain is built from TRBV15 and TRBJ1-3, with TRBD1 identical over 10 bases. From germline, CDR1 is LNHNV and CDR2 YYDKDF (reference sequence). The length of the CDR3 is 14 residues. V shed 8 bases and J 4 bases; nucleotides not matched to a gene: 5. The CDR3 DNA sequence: TGTGCCACCGCGGACAGGGGGGTCGGAAACACCATATATTTT. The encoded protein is CATADRGVGNTIYF.

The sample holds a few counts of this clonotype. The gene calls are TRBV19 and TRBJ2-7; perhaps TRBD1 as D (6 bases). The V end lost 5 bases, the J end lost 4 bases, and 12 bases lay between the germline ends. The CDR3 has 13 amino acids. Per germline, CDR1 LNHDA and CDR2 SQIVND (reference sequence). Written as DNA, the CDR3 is TGTGCCAGTAGTCGTGGGGGCTCGTACGAGCAGTACTTC. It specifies CASSRGGSYEQYF.

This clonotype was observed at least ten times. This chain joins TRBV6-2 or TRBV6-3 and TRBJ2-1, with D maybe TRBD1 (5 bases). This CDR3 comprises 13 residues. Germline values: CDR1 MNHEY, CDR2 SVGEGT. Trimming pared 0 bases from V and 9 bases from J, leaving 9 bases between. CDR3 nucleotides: TGTGCCAGCAGTTACTCGACAGTGGTTGAGCAGTTCTTC. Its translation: CASSYSTVVEQFF.

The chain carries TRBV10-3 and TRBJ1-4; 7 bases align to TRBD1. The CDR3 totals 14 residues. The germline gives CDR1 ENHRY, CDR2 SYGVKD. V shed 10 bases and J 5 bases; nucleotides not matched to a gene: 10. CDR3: CATRGAGGNEKLFF. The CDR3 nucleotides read TGTGCCACCAGGGGAGCAGGGGGAAATGAAAAACTGTTTTTT.

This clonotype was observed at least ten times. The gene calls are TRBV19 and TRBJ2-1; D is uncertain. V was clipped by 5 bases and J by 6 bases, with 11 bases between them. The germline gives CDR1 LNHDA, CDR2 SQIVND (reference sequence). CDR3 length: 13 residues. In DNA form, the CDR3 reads TGTGCCAGTAGTCTGTTGAGTATCAATGAGCAGTTCTTC. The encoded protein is CASSLLSINEQFF.

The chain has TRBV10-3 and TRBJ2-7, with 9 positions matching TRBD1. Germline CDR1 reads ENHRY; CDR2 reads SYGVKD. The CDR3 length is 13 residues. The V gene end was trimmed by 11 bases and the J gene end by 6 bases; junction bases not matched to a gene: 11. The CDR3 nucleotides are TGTGCCGACCCGGGACAGGGTAATCCCGAGCAGTACTTC. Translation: CADPGQGNPEQYF.

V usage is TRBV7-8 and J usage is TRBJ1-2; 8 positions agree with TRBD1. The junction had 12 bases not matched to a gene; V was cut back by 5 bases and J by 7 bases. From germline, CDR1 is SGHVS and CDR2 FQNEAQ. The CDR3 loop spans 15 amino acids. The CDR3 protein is CASSQTGVPLGGYTF. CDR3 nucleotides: TGTGCCAGCAGCCAGACAGGGGTTCCTCTTGGTGGCTACACCTTC.

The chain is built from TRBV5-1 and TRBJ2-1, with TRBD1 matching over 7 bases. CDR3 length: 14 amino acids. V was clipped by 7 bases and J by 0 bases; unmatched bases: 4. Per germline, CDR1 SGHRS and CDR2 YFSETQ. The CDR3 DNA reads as TGCGCCAGCGGACAGGCGAGCTCCTACAATGAGCAGTTCTTC. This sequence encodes CASGQASSYNEQFF.

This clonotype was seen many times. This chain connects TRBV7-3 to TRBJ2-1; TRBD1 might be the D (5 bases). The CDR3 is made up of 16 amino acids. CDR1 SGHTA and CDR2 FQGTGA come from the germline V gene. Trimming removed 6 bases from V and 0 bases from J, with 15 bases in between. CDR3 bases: TGTGCCAGCAGTTGGGGCGGTCGTAGCTCCTACAATGAGCAGTTCTTC. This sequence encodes CASSWGGRSSYNEQFF.

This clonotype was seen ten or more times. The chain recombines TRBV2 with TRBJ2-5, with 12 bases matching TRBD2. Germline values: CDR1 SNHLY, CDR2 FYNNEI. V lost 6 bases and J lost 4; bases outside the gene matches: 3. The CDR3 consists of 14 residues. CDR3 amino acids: CASRQGLAGETQYF. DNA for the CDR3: TGTGCCAGCAGACAGGGACTAGCGGGAGAGACCCAGTACTTC. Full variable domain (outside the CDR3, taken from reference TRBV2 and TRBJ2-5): EPEVTQTPSHQVTQMGQEVILRCVPISNHLYFYWYRQILGQKVEFLVSFYNNEISEKSEIFDDQFSVERPDGSNFTLKIRSTKLEDSAMYFCASRQGLAGETQYFGPGTRLLVL.

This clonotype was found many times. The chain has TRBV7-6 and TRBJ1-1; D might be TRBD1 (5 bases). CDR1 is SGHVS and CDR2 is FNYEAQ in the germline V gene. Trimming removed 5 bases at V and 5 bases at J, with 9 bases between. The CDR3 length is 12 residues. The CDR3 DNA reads TGTGCCAGCAGCAAGGCAGGGACTGAAGCTTTCTTT. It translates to CASSKAGTEAFF.

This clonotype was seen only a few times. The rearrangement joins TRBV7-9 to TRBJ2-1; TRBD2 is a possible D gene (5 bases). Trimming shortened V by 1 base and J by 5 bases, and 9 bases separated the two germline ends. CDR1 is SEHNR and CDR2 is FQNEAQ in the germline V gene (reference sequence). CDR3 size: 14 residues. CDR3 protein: CASSLGDYHNEQFF. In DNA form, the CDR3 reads TGTGCCAGCAGCTTAGGTGACTACCACAATGAGCAGTTCTTC.

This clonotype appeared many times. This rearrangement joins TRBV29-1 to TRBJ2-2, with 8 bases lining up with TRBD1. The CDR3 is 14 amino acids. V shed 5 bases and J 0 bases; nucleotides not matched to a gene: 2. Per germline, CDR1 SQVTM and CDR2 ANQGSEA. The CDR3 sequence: CSVWDRSNTGELFF. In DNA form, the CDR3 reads TGCAGCGTTTGGGACAGGTCGAACACCGGGGAGCTGTTTTTT.

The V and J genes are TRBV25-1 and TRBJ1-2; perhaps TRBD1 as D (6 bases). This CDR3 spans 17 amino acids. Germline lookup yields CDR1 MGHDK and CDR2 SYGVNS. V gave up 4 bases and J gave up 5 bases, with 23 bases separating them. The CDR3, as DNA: TGTGCCAGCAGTGCTCCTCGGGCGGGGGGGCGAAGGTATGGCTACACCTTC. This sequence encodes CASSAPRAGGRRYGYTF.

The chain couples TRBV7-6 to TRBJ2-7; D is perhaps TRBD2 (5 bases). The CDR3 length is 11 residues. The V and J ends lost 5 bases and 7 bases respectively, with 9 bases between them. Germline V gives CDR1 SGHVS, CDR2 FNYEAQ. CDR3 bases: TGTGCCAGCAGCCGGGATCCAGAGCAGTACTTC. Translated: CASSRDPEQYF.

Here the CDR3 DNA reads TGTGCCAGCAGCACCCGACAGGGTTCACCCCTCCACTTT. It translates to CASSTRQGSPLHF. V and J are TRBV7-2 and TRBJ1-6; TRBD1 matches at 7 bases. CDR3 size: 13 residues. Germline CDR1 and CDR2: SGHTA and FQGNSA. The J segment lost 9 bases and the V segment lost 5 bases, leaving 4 bases of the junction unmatched.

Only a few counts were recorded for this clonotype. CDR3 residues: CASSPEGGYETQYF. The CDR3 DNA follows: TGTGCCAGCAGCCCAGAGGGGGGCTATGAGACCCAGTACTTC. The rearrangement joins TRBV7-2 to TRBJ2-5; D possibly matches TRBD1 or TRBD2 (6 bases each). From germline, CDR1 is SGHTA and CDR2 FQGNSA. V lost 5 bases, J lost 5 bases, and 15 bases lay in between. CDR3 length equals 14 residues.